This T cell receptor (beta chain) derives from a study of siplizumab effects on memory and regulatory T cells. To note about this clone: The antigen is unknown.

It was about 100,000 TCR templates that were assayed per sample. Libraries were prepared by immunoSEQ multiplex PCR; TCRdb keeps only in-frame clonotypes and omits some of them. The repertoire has approximately 75,000 clones, roughly 93% of them found once; the top ten carry 4.5% to 6.5%. Germline values: CDR1 SNHLY, CDR2 FYNNEI. The CDR3 is 16 residues long. Trimming removed 4 bases from V and 4 bases from J; junction bases left unmatched: 11. Study findings and constraints: Tracing alloreactive clones into unstimulated subsets worked for only a minor fraction of them.

Sequenced input: CD8+ T cells sorted from blood. This receptor was identified in a human donor in good health. The chain recombines TRBV2 with TRBJ2-7; TRBD1 aligns across 9 bases. The CDR3 nucleotides are TGTGCCAGCAGTGGAAGGTCGGGACAGGGTTCGTACGAGCAGTACTTC. Amino acids: CASSGRSGQGSYEQYF.